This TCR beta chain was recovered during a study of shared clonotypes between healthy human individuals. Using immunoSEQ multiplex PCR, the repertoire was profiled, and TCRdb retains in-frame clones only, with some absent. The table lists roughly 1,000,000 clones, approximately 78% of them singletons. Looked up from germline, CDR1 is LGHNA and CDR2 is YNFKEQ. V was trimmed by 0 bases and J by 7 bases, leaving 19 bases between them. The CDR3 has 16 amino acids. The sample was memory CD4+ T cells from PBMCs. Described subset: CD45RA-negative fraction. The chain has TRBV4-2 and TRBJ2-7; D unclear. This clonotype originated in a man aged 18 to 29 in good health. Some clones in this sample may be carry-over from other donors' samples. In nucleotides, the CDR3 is TGTGCCAGCAGCCAAGAGAGCAATAACCCACCCTTGGAGCAGTACTTC. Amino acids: CASSQESNNPPLEQYF.